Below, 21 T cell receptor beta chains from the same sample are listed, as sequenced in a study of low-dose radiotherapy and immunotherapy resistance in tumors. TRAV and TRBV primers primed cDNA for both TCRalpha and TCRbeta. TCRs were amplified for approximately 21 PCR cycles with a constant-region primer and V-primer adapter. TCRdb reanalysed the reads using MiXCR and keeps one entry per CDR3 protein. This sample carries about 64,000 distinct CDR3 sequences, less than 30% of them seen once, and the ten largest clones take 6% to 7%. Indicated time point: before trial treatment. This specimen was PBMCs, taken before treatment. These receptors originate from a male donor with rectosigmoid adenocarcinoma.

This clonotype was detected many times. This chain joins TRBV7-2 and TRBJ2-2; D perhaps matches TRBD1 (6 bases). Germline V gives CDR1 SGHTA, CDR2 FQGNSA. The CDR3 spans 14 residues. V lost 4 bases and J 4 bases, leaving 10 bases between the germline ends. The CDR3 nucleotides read TGTGCCAGCAGCTCGGGACACATCACCGGGGAGCTGTTTTTT. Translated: CASSSGHITGELFF.

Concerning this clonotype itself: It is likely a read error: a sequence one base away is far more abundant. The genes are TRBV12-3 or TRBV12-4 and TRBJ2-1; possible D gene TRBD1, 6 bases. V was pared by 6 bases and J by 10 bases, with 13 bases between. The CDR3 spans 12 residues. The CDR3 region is CASSTQGYEQFF. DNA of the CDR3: TGTGCCAGCAGCACACAGGGCTACGAGCAGTTCTTC.

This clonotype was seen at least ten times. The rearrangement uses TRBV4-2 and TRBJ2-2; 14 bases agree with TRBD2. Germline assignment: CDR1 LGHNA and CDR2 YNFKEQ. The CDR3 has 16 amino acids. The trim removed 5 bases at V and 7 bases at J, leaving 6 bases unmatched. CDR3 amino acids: CASSRLAGGPSGELFF. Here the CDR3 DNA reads TGTGCCAGCAGCAGACTAGCGGGAGGGCCTAGCGGGGAGCTGTTTTTT.

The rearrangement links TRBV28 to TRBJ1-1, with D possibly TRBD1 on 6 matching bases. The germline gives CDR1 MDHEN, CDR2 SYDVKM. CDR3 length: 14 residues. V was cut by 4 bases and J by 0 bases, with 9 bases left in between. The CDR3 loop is CASSWRGMNTEAFF. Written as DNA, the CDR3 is TGTGCCAGCAGTTGGAGGGGGATGAACACTGAAGCTTTCTTT.

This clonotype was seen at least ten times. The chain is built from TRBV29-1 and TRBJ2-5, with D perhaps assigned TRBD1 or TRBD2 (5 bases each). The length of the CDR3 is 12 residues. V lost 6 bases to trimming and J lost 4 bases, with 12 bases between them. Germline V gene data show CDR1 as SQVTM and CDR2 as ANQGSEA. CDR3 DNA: TGCAGCGTCAGGACACGGGGAGAGACCCAGTACTTC. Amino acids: CSVRTRGETQYF.

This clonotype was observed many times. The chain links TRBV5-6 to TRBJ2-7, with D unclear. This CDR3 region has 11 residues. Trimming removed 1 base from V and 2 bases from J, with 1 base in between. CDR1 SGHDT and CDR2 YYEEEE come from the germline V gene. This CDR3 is CASSLPYEQYF. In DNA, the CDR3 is TGTGCCAGCAGCTTGCCCTACGAGCAGTACTTC.

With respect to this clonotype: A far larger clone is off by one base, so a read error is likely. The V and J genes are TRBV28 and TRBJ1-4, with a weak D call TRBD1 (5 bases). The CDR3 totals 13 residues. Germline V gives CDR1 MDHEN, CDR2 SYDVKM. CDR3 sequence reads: CACSREANEKLFF. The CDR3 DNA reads TGTGCCTGCAGCAGGGAGGCTAATGAAAAACTGTTTTTT.

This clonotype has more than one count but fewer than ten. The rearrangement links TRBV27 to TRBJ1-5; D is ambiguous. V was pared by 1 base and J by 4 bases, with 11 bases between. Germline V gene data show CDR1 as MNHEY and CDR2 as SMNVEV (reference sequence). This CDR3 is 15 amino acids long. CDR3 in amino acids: CASSLFVSANQPQHF. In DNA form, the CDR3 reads TGTGCCAGCAGTTTATTTGTTAGCGCTAATCAGCCCCAGCATTTT.

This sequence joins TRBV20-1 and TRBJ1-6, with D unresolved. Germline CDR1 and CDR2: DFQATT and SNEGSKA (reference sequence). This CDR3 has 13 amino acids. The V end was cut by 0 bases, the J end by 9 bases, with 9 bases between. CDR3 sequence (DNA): TGCAGTGCTAGAGATCCGGGAACTTCACCCCTCCACTTT. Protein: CSARDPGTSPLHF.

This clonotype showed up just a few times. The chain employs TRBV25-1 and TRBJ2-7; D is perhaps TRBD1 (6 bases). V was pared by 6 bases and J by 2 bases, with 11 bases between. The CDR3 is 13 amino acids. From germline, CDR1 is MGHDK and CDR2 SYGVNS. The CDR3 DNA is TGTGCCAGCAGGGACAGTTTTACCTACGAGCAGTACTTC. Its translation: CASRDSFTYEQYF.

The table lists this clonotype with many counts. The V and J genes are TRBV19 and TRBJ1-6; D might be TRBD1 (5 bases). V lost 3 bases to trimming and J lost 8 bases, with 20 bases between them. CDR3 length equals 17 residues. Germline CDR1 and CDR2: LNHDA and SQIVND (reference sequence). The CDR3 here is CASSIGAASSFHSPLHF. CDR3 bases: TGTGCCAGTAGTATCGGGGCAGCGTCATCGTTTCATTCACCCCTCCACTTT. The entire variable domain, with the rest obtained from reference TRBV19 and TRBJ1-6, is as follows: DGGITQSPKYLFRKEGQNVTLSCEQNLNHDAMYWYRQDPGQGLRLIYYSQIVNDFQKGDIAEGYSVSREKKESFPLTVTSAQKNPTAFYLCASSIGAASSFHSPLHFGNGTRLTVT.

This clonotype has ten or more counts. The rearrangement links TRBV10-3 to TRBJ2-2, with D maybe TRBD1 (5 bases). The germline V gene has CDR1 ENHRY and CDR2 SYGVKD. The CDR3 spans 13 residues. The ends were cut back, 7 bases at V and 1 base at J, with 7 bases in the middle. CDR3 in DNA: TGTGCCATCAACACAGGGAACACCGGGGAGCTGTTTTTT. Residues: CAINTGNTGELFF.

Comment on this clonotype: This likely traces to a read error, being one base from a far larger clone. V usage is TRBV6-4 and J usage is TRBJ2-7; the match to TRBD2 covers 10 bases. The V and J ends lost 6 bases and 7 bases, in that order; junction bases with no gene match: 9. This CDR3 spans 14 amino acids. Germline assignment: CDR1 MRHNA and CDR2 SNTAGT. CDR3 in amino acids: CASSPTSGYNEQYF. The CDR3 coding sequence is TGTGCCAGCAGCCCGACTAGCGGGTACAATGAGCAGTACTTC.

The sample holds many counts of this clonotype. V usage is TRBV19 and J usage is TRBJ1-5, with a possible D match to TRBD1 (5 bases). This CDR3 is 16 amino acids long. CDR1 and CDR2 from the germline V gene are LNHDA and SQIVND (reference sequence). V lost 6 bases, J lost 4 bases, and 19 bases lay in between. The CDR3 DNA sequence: TGTGCCAGTAGGCAGGGATCCATTGGGTCAAATCAGCCCCAGCATTTT. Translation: CASRQGSIGSNQPQHF.

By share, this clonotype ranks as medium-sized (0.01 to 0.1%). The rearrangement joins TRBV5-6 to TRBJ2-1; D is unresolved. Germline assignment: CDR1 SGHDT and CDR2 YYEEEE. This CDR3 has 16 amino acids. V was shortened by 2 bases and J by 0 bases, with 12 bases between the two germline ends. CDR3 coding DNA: TGTGCCAGCAGCTTTCCTCCGGTAAGCTCCTACAATGAGCAGTTCTTC. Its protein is CASSFPPVSSYNEQFF.

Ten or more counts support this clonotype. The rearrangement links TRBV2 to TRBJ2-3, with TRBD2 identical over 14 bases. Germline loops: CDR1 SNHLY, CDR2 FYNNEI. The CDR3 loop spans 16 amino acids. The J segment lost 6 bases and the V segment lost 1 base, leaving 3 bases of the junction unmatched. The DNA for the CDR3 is TGTGCCAGCAGTGAAGGGGGACTAGCGGGGGCCGATACGCAGTATTTT. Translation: CASSEGGLAGADTQYF.

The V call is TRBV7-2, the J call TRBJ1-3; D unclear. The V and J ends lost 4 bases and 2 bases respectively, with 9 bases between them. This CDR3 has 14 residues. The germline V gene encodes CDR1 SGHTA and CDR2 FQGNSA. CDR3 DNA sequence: TGTGCCAGCAGCTCCGCGAGGGCTGGAAACACCATATATTTT. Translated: CASSSARAGNTIYF.

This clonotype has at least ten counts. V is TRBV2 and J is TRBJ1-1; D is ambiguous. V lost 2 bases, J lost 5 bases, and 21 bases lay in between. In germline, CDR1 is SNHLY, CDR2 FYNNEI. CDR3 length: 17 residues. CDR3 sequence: CASSERRDTWALTEAFF. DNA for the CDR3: TGTGCCAGCAGTGAAAGGCGAGACACTTGGGCGCTAACTGAAGCTTTCTTT.

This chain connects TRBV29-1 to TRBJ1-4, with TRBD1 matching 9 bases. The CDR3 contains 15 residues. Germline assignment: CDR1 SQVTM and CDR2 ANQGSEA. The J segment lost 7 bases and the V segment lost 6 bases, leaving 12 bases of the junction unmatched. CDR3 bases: TGCAGCGTCAGCGGGTCGACAGGGGGAGGTGAAAAACTGTTTTTT. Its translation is CSVSGSTGGGEKLFF. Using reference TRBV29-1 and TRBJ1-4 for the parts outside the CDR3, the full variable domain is SAVISQKPSRDICQRGTSLTIQCQVDSQVTMMFWYRQQPGQSLTLIATANQGSEATYESGFVIDKFPISRPNLTFSTLTVSNMSPEDSSIYLCSVSGSTGGGEKLFFGSGTQLSVL.

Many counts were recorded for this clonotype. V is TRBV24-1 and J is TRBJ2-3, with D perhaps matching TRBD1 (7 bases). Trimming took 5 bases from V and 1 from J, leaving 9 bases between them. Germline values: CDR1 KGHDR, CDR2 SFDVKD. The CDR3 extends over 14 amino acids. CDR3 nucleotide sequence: TGTGCCACCAGTGTCAGGGGGGGCACAGATACGCAGTATTTT. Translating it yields CATSVRGGTDTQYF.

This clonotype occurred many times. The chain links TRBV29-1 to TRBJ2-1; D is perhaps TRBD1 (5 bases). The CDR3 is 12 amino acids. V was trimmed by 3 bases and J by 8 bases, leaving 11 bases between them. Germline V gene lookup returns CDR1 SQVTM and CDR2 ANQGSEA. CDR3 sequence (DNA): TGCAGCGTTGATCAGGGAAAGGATGAGCAGTTCTTC. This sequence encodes CSVDQGKDEQFF.